This T cell receptor beta chain was sequenced in a study of monozygotic twins with inflammatory bowel disease. General observations from the study: Patient-specific immunosuppressive treatments may have made repertoires more variable. Healthy twins shared more clonotypes with others than IBD patients, most markedly active ones. In the analysis, different T cell subtypes could not be told apart.

The CDR3 is made up of 13 amino acids. The germline V gene has CDR1 MNHEY and CDR2 SMNVEV (reference sequence). Blood samples of approximately 2.3 ml were drawn from every donor. Remarks on this clonotype: Its antigen remains unidentified.

TCRdb re-analyzed the 5' RACE reads; it lists each CDR3 protein once, without DNA. Listed are 440,000 or so distinct CDR3 sequences; around 2.4% falls within the top ten. The TCR sequence derives from a human donor with ulcerative colitis or Crohn's disease, or a healthy co-twin of an affected twin (not recorded which). The chain employs TRBV27 and TRBJ1-1. The sample taken for sequencing was blood. The CDR3 loop reads CASLSPRNTEAFF.